These 22 T cell receptor beta chains came from one sample sequenced in a study of CD8 T cells in acute hepatitis C reinfection. The protocol was immunoSEQ multiplex PCR, while the TCRdb copy is restricted to in-frame clones and leaves out a portion. The sample shows about 38,000 clones, around 87% of them seen only once. Specified time point: naive CD8 control sorted from an acute-time-point sample. Material: naive CD8+ T cells from PBMCs. The receptors derive from a man younger than 45 with chronic hepatitis C.

This chain connects TRBV11-2 to TRBJ2-6; D not resolved. Germline CDR1 and CDR2: SGHAT and FQNNGV. The CDR3 runs to 16 residues. Trimming took 4 bases from V and 2 from J, leaving 12 bases between them. The CDR3 spells CASSSAVGTGANVLTF. CDR3 in DNA: TGTGCCAGCAGCTCCGCGGTGGGAACTGGGGCCAACGTCCTGACTTTC.

The chain joins TRBV27 to TRBJ2-7; 12 bases match TRBD2. This CDR3 has 15 amino acids. Germline assignment: CDR1 MNHEY and CDR2 SMNVEV (reference sequence). Germline trimming cut 3 bases from V and 5 bases from J; bases unmatched to any gene: 5. Here the CDR3 DNA reads TGTGCCAGCAGTTTGCTAGCGGGAGGGCCTGACGAGCAGTACTTC. It yields the protein CASSLLAGGPDEQYF.

This chain joins TRBV4-3 and TRBJ2-1; TRBD1 matches 7 bases. V was clipped by 0 bases and J by 3 bases; unmatched bases: 14. The CDR3 has 19 residues. The germline CDR1 and CDR2 sequences are LGHNA and YSLEER. The CDR3 spells CASSQDLDRVRDRYNEQFF. CDR3 nucleotides: TGCGCCAGCAGCCAAGATTTAGACAGGGTGAGGGACCGCTACAATGAGCAGTTCTTC.

As regards this clone: Other DNA sequences within the sample encode an identical CDR3. The chain carries TRBV5-5 and TRBJ2-7, with 7 bases that match TRBD1. CDR3 length: 14 residues. Germline CDR1 SGHKS, CDR2 YYEKEE (reference sequence). V lost 0 bases to trimming and J lost 3 bases; unmatched junction nucleotides: 3. In nucleotides, the CDR3 is TGTGCCAGCAGCTTGGGACAGGGAAACTACGAGCAGTACTTC. Translated: CASSLGQGNYEQYF.

The J gene is TRBJ1-2, the V gene TRBV11-2; a weak D match, TRBD1 (6 bases). Looked up from germline, CDR1 is SGHAT and CDR2 is FQNNGV. CDR3 length: 14 residues. Trimming took off 0 bases at V and 6 bases at J, with 11 bases between the two ends. Written as DNA, the CDR3 is TGTGCCAGCAGCTTAGAGTCGTGGGGGCATGGCTACACCTTC. Protein sequence: CASSLESWGHGYTF.

The rearrangement uses TRBV29-1 and TRBJ2-2; D is possibly TRBD1 (5 bases). The CDR3 contains 12 residues. V was cut by 5 bases and J by 3 bases, with 7 bases left in between. Germline CDR1 reads SQVTM; CDR2 reads ANQGSEA. As DNA, the CDR3 is TGCAGCGTTCTCAGGGACACCGGGGAGCTGTTTTTT. Translated: CSVLRDTGELFF.

This chain connects TRBV7-9 to TRBJ1-2; D is uncertain. The germline V gene has CDR1 SEHNR and CDR2 FQNEAQ (reference sequence). This CDR3 contains 12 residues. The V and J ends lost 1 base and 8 bases respectively, with 8 bases between them. The DNA for the CDR3 is TGTGCCAGCAGCTTAGGCAGCGAGGGCTACACCTTC. It translates to CASSLGSEGYTF.

This chain connects TRBV7-9 to TRBJ2-5; no reliable D call. Between the trimmed V and J ends, which lost 7 bases and 5 bases, there was a span of 14 bases. Germline CDR1 SEHNR, CDR2 FQNEAQ (reference sequence). This CDR3 region has 13 residues. The chain's CDR3 is CASTDAARETQYF. For the CDR3, the DNA is TGTGCCAGCACCGATGCTGCTAGGGAGACCCAGTACTTC.

The V call is TRBV7-9, the J call TRBJ1-4; the D is unclear. V shed 5 bases and J shed 8 bases, with 9 bases lying between them. Germline CDR1 reads SEHNR; CDR2 reads FQNEAQ (reference sequence). This CDR3 region has 12 residues. The CDR3 DNA reads as TGTGCCAGCAGCCCACCTAGGGAAAAACTGTTTTTT. It specifies CASSPPREKLFF.

The table lists this clone with a count of one. The chain is built from TRBV9 and TRBJ2-3; possible D gene TRBD2, 5 bases. Looked up from germline, CDR1 is SGDLS and CDR2 is YYNGEE. The CDR3 is made up of 15 amino acids. V lost 3 bases, J lost 2 bases, and 13 bases lay in between. The CDR3, as DNA: TGTGCCAGCAGCGCAGCGGATACTTACACAGATACGCAGTATTTT. It is translated as CASSAADTYTDTQYF.

This rearrangement joins TRBV4-2 to TRBJ2-7; D is undetermined. Germline V lookup: CDR1 LGHNA, CDR2 YNFKEQ. V was cut by 4 bases and J by 2 bases, with 9 bases left in between. The CDR3 runs to 13 residues. CDR3 loop: CASSPGQTYEQYF. DNA of the CDR3: TGTGCCAGCAGCCCTGGTCAGACCTACGAGCAGTACTTC.

The chain combines TRBV7-6 with TRBJ2-3; TRBD2 matches 8 bases. Germline-derived CDR1 and CDR2 are SGHVS and FNYEAQ. The CDR3 has 16 amino acids. Germline trimming cut 2 bases from V and 5 bases from J; bases unmatched to any gene: 9. CDR3 DNA: TGTGCCAGCAGCTTAAAAGCGGGAGTTACACAAGATACGCAGTATTTT. It is translated as CASSLKAGVTQDTQYF. Complete variable domain (other parts from reference TRBV7-6 and TRBJ2-3): GAGVSQSPRYKVTKRGQDVALRCDPISGHVSLYWYRQALGQGPEFLTYFNYEAQQDKSGLPNDRFSAERPEGSISTLTIQRTEQRDSAMYRCASSLKAGVTQDTQYFGPGTRLTVL.

The CDR3 DNA sequence: TGTGCCAGCAGCGTAGATGGGACCCAATCAGGTACCCAGTACTTC. Translated, it gives CASSVDGTQSGTQYF. The rearrangement joins TRBV9 to TRBJ2-5; D is tentatively TRBD1 or TRBD2 (5 bases each). Looked up from germline, CDR1 is SGDLS and CDR2 is YYNGEE. The CDR3 has 15 amino acids. V lost 0 bases and J 8 bases, leaving 17 bases between the germline ends. Filled out from reference TRBV9 and TRBJ2-5, the complete variable domain reads DSGVTQTPKHLITATGQRVTLRCSPRSGDLSVYWYQQSLDQGLQFLIQYYNGEERAKGNILERFSAQQFPDLHSELNLSSLELGDSALYFCASSVDGTQSGTQYFGPGTRLLVL.

The CDR3: CASSFDRRPYEQYF. DNA of the CDR3: TGTGCCAGCAGCTTTGATCGGAGGCCCTACGAGCAGTACTTC. This sequence joins TRBV7-9 and TRBJ2-7, with TRBD2 as a possible D gene (5 bases). The CDR3 contains 14 residues. V lost 3 bases and J lost 2, with 11 bases in between. The germline gives CDR1 SEHNR, CDR2 FQNEAQ (reference sequence).

The chain has TRBV28 and TRBJ1-1; tentative D call: TRBD1 (6 bases). The germline CDR1 and CDR2 sequences are MDHEN and SYDVKM. The CDR3 extends over 16 amino acids. V was shortened by 3 bases and J by 2 bases, with 16 bases between the two germline ends. The DNA of the CDR3 is TGTGCCAGCAGTTTGAGGACTTGGGACACCAACACTGAAGCTTTCTTT. It codes for CASSLRTWDTNTEAFF.

The chain uses TRBV9 and TRBJ2-1; D call uncertain. The CDR3 extends over 12 amino acids. V lost 0 bases to trimming and J lost 7 bases, with 5 bases between them. The V gene's germline CDR1 is SGDLS and CDR2 YYNGEE. CDR3 in DNA: TGTGCCAGCAGCGTAGGAAGAAATGAGCAGTTCTTC. Protein sequence: CASSVGRNEQFF.

The chain uses TRBV5-6 and TRBJ2-1; 8 nucleotides match TRBD1. The V gene's germline CDR1 is SGHDT and CDR2 YYEEEE. The CDR3 is 13 residues long. The ends lost 3 bases at V and 9 bases at J; junction bases unmatched: 5. The CDR3 DNA reads TGTGCCAGCAGCTATGGACAGGGCTCTGAGCAGTTCTTC. Its translation is CASSYGQGSEQFF.

J is TRBJ2-2 and V is TRBV11-2; TRBD1 matches 10 bases. Trimming took 9 bases from V and 6 from J; bases not matched to a gene: 10. Germline V lookup: CDR1 SGHAT, CDR2 FQNNGV. The CDR3 spans 15 residues. CDR3 in DNA: TGTGCCAGTGCTTTGACAGGGGGCGACGCCGGGGAGCTGTTTTTT. Residues: CASALTGGDAGELFF.

The genes are TRBV7-9 and TRBJ2-1, with 11 bases fitting TRBD2. Losses at the gene ends were 5 bases for V and 7 bases for J; bases not matched to a gene: 10. Germline V gene lookup returns CDR1 SEHNR and CDR2 FQNEAQ (reference sequence). The CDR3 is 16 residues long. Written as DNA, the CDR3 is TGTGCCAGCAGCCCGGGACTAGCGGCCGGTAGGAATGAGCAGTTCTTC. Protein: CASSPGLAAGRNEQFF.

The chain uses TRBV11-1 and TRBJ2-7; the D gene could be TRBD1 or TRBD2 (5 bases each). Trimming cost V 6 bases and J 6 bases, with 21 bases left between them. Germline CDR1 and CDR2: SGHAT and FQDESV (reference sequence). This CDR3 has 15 amino acids. The CDR3 bases are TGTGCCAGCAGAGCGTGGGGGACGGCACCCTCCGAGCAGTACTTC. It is translated as CASRAWGTAPSEQYF.

CDR3: CASSLPGDYEQYF. In nucleotides, the CDR3 is TGTGCCAGCAGCTTGCCCGGGGATTACGAGCAGTACTTC. The chain carries TRBV5-4 and TRBJ2-7; TRBD2 might be the D (5 bases). This CDR3 spans 13 amino acids. The ends were cut back, 1 base at V and 4 bases at J, with 9 bases in the middle. The germline CDR1 and CDR2 sequences are SGHNT and YYREEE (reference sequence).

V is TRBV11-2 and J is TRBJ2-6; 7 nucleotides match TRBD2. Germline V gives CDR1 SGHAT, CDR2 FQNNGV. The ends lost 8 bases at V and 2 bases at J; junction bases unmatched: 3. The CDR3 is made up of 14 amino acids. DNA of the CDR3: TGTGCCAGCGAGGGAGGGACTGGGGCCAACGTCCTGACTTTC. This encodes CASEGGTGANVLTF.